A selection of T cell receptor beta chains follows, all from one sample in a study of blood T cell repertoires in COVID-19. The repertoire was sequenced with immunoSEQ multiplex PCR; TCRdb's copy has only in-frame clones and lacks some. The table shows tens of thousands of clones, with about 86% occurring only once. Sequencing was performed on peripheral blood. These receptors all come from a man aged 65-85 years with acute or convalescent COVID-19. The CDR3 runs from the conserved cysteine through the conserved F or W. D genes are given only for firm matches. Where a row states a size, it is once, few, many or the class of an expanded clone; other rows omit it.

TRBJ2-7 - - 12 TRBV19 CASSIPPNEQYF TGTGCCAGTAGTATCCCCCCAAACGAGCAGTACTTC
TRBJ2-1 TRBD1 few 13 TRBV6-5 CASSRDRVAEQFF TGTGCCAGCAGCAGGGACAGGGTGGCTGAGCAGTTCTTC
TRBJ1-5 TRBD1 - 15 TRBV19 CASTADRGSNQPQHF TGTGCCAGTACCGCCGACAGGGGTAGCAATCAGCCCCAGCATTTT
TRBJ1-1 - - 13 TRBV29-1 CSVTTALNTEAFF TGCAGCGTTACAACCGCCCTGAACACTGAAGCTTTCTTT
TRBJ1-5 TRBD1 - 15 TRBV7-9 CASSSTGVYNQPQHF TGTGCCAGCAGCTCCACAGGGGTCTACAATCAGCCCCAGCATTTT
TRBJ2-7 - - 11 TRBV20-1 CSAETDYEQYF TGCAGTGCTGAGACAGACTACGAGCAGTACTTC
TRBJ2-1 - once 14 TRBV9 CASSVAVRGNEQFF TGTGCCAGCAGCGTAGCTGTGAGGGGGAATGAGCAGTTCTTC
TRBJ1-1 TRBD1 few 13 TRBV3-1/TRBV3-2 CASSEGTGRLAFF TGTGCCAGCAGCGAAGGGACAGGGCGACTAGCTTTCTTT
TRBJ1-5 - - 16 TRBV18 CASSPLGVDSNQPQHF TGTGCCAGCTCACCATTGGGAGTGGATAGCAATCAGCCCCAGCATTTT
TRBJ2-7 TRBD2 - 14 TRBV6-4 CARDTSGRAYEQYF TGTGCCAGGGATACTAGCGGGAGGGCTTACGAGCAGTACTTC
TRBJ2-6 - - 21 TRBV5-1 CASRIMGGQSKRSSGANVLTF TGCGCCAGCAGAATTATGGGGGGACAGTCGAAAAGGAGCTCTGGGGCCAACGTCCTGACTTTC
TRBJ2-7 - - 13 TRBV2 CASSPRGTYEQYF TGTGCCAGCAGTCCCAGGGGAACCTACGAGCAGTACTTC
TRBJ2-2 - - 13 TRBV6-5 CASSLGVSGELFF TGTGCCAGCTCACTGGGCGTGTCCGGGGAGCTGTTTTTT
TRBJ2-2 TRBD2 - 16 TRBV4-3 CASSPYSSGYTGELFF TGCGCCAGCAGCCCTTACTCTAGCGGATACACCGGGGAGCTGTTTTTT
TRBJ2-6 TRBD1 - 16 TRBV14 CASSRQGYSGANVLTF TGTGCCAGCAGTCGACAGGGGTACTCTGGGGCCAACGTCCTGACTTTC
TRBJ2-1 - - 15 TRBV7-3 CASSESDRLYNEQFF TGTGCCAGCAGCGAGTCGGACAGACTCTACAATGAGCAGTTCTTC
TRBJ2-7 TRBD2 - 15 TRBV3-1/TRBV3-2 CASSPFTAGGDEQYF TGTGCCAGCAGCCCCTTCACAGCGGGAGGGGACGAGCAGTACTTC
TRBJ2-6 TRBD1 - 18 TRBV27 CATRREGDRGTGANVLTF TGTGCCACCCGTAGGGAGGGGGACAGGGGGACTGGGGCCAACGTCCTGACTTTC
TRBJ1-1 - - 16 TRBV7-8 CASSLVYWQQNTEAFF TGTGCCAGCAGCTTAGTTTATTGGCAACAGAACACTGAAGCTTTCTTT
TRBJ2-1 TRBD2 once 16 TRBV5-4 CASSSRLAGAYNEQFF TGTGCCAGCAGCTCTCGACTAGCGGGGGCCTACAATGAGCAGTTCTTC
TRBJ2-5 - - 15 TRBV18 CASSGPGNTAETQYF TGTGCCAGCTCAGGACCCGGGAACACGGCAGAGACCCAGTACTTC
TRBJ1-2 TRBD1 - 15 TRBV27 CASRRAQTGNYGYTF TGTGCCAGCAGGAGGGCCCAGACAGGGAACTATGGCTACACCTTC
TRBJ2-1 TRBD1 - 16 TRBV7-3 CASSAQPGQGTNEQFF TGTGCCAGCAGCGCCCAACCGGGACAGGGAACCAATGAGCAGTTCTTC
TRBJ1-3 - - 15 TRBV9 CASSVVGGSGNTIYF TGTGCCAGCAGCGTAGTAGGGGGATCTGGAAACACCATATATTTT
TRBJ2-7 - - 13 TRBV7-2 CASGTHVSYEQYF TGTGCCAGCGGCACCCACGTCTCCTACGAGCAGTACTTC
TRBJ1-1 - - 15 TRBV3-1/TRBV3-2 CASSHRQHYNTEAFF TGTGCCAGCAGCCATCGACAGCACTATAACACTGAAGCTTTCTTT
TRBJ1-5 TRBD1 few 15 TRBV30 CAWSAWDRGNQPQHF TGTGCCTGGAGTGCTTGGGACAGGGGCAATCAGCCCCAGCATTTT
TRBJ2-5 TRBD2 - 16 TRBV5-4 CASSVGVAGGGETQYF TGTGCCAGCAGCGTCGGGGTAGCGGGAGGAGGGGAGACCCAGTACTTC
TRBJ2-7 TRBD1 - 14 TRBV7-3 CASSPGTGAREQYF TGTGCCAGCAGCCCGGGGACAGGAGCTCGCGAGCAGTACTTC
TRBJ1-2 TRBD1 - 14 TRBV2 CASRVDRSSYGYTF TGTGCCAGCAGAGTGGACAGGTCCTCCTATGGCTACACCTTC
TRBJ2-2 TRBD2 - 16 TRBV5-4 CASSRLAGRNTGELFF TGTGCCAGCAGCCGGCTAGCGGGACGAAACACCGGGGAGCTGTTTTTT
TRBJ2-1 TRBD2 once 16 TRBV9 CASSVEDSGYYNEQFF TGTGCCAGCAGCGTAGAAGATAGCGGGTATTACAATGAGCAGTTCTTC
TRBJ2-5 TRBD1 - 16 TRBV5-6 CASSLDGGTGGETQYF TGTGCCAGCAGCTTGGATGGAGGGACAGGGGGAGAGACCCAGTACTTC
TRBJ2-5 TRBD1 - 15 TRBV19 CASSSSGQGLETQYF TGTGCCAGTAGTAGTTCCGGACAGGGTCTGGAGACCCAGTACTTC
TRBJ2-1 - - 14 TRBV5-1 CASELGDSGNEQFF TGCGCCAGCGAGCTAGGGGACTCGGGCAATGAGCAGTTCTTC
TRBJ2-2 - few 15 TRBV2 CASSQRERFTGELFF TGTGCCAGCAGTCAGAGGGAGAGATTCACCGGGGAGCTGTTTTTT
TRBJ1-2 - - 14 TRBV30 CAWTGDPFDYGYTF TGTGCCTGGACGGGGGACCCATTTGACTATGGCTACACCTTC
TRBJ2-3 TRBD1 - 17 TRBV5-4 CASSLAGLQGAEDTQYF TGTGCCAGCAGCTTGGCCGGGCTACAGGGGGCTGAGGACACGCAGTATTTT
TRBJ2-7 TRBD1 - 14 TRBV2 CASSAGTGVYEQYF TGTGCCAGCAGTGCCGGGACAGGGGTCTACGAGCAGTACTTC
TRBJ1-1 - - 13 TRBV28 CATTRPLRAEAFF TGTGCCACCACCCGTCCTCTGAGGGCTGAAGCTTTCTTT
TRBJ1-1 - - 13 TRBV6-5 CASSYSHSTEAFF TGTGCCAGCAGTTACTCGCACAGCACTGAAGCTTTCTTT
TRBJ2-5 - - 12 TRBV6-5 CASRRQGETQYF TGTGCCAGCAGACGCCAGGGAGAGACCCAGTACTTC
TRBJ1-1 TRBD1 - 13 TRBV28 CASNEQGDTEAFF TGTGCCAGCAACGAACAGGGGGACACTGAAGCTTTCTTT